This T cell receptor (beta chain) was sequenced for a study of blood T cell repertoires in COVID-19. Across the study: From T cells, B-cell-depleted T cells, or PBMCs came the material, which was cDNA or gDNA.

Assay used: immunoSEQ multiplex PCR; TCRdb lists only in-frame clones, some missing. The table lists about 79,000 clones, 70% to 90% of them singletons, with under 6% in the top ten. V lost 0 bases and J lost 4; bases outside the gene matches: 10. Looked up from germline, CDR1 is SGHDT and CDR2 is YYEEEE. The CDR3 runs 17 residues. The gene calls are TRBV5-6 and TRBJ2-1; TRBD2 matches at 7 bases. The sequence derives from a man in his fifties with active COVID-19. The sequenced sample consisted of peripheral blood. CDR3 DNA: TGTGCCAGCAGCTTGGGGGCGCGGGAGACCCTATACAATGAGCAGTTCTTC. Amino acid sequence: CASSLGARETLYNEQFF.